The clone carrying this T cell receptor (beta chain) was seen only a few times. Its antigen is still unknown. The ends lost 6 bases at V and 7 bases at J; junction bases unmatched: 9. The CDR3 totals 14 residues. Each TCR beta library was made by quantitative 5'-RACE that incorporated molecular barcodes. TCRdb re-analysed the 5' RACE reads in MiXCR, keeping a single row per CDR3 protein. The table lists approximately 400,000 distinct CDR3 sequences, 26% of them singletons. The sample is drawn from a study of CD8 T cells in ankylosing spondylitis. Regarding the study as a whole: Clones linked to disease, bearing a CD8+ phenotype, were relatively rare in peripheral blood. Previous work reported some of these motif variants in the synovial fluid and blood of reactive arthritis. Apparently characteristic of ankylosing spondylitis blood was a TCR beta motif (eight highly homologous variants). Disease-linked clones were reportedly significantly enriched in matched ankylosing spondylitis synovial fluid.

The rearrangement links TRBV12-3 or TRBV12-4 to TRBJ1-5; TRBD1 aligns across 7 bases. The TCR originated in a male donor with ankylosing spondylitis. Specimen: blood, either unsorted or a sorted T cell fraction (not recorded which). In DNA form, the CDR3 reads TGTGCCAGCAGACCTACAGGGGTCGGGCAGCCCCAGCATTTT. As protein: CASRPTGVGQPQHF.